Each of the 21 T cell receptor beta chains below was sequenced from the same sample in a study of blood T cell repertoires in COVID-19. Sequencing used immunoSEQ multiplex PCR; TCRdb keeps in-frame clones, though not all of them. The table has roughly 42,000 clones, 89% seen once. The sample taken for sequencing was peripheral blood. These receptor sequences come from a human donor in a cohort sampled during active COVID-19.

The chain carries TRBV2 and TRBJ1-1; 8 nucleotides align to TRBD1. The CDR3 loop spans 16 amino acids. J lost 1 base, V lost 6 bases, and 10 bases had no gene match. Germline CDR1 and CDR2: SNHLY and FYNNEI. In nucleotides, the CDR3 is TGTGCCAGCAGGGTCCAGGGGGCTTCGGGGAACACTGAAGCTTTCTTT. It yields the protein CASRVQGASGNTEAFF.

V is TRBV7-9 and J is TRBJ1-4; the match to TRBD1 covers 8 bases. V dropped 1 base and J dropped 4; count of bases not matched to a gene: 8. Germline loops: CDR1 SEHNR, CDR2 FQNEAQ (reference sequence). The CDR3 extends over 17 amino acids. The chain's CDR3 is CASSLGARQGFNEKLFF. CDR3 coding DNA: TGTGCCAGCAGCTTAGGGGCGCGACAGGGGTTTAATGAAAAACTGTTTTTT. Drawing the rest from reference TRBV7-9 and TRBJ1-4, the complete variable domain is DTGVSQNPRHKITKRGQNVTFRCDPISEHNRLYWYRQTLGQGPEFLTYFQNEAQLEKSRLLSDRFSAERPKGSFSTLEIQRTEQGDSAMYLCASSLGARQGFNEKLFFGSGTQLSVL.

This clone occurred a few times. This sequence joins TRBV29-1 and TRBJ2-3; a weak D match, TRBD2 (6 bases). The length of the CDR3 is 17 residues. Germline V gene lookup returns CDR1 SQVTM and CDR2 ANQGSEA. Deletions cut 1 base from V and 4 bases from J, with 21 bases between. The CDR3 coding sequence is TGCAGCGTTGAAGCCCGGTCGATGGGAGGAAACCCAGATACGCAGTATTTT. Translation gives CSVEARSMGGNPDTQYF.

Concerning this clone itself: At one end, the junction sequence differs from germline, possibly due to a read error. The chain is built from TRBV7-7 and TRBJ2-1, with 7 bases identical to TRBD2. This CDR3 has 15 amino acids. In germline, CDR1 is SSHAT, CDR2 FNYEAQ (reference sequence). The DNA of the CDR3 is TGTGCTAGCAGCCGAAGCGGGGTAGGGCTCAATGAGCAGTTCTTC. Translation gives CASSRSGVGLNEQFF.

CDR3 coding DNA: TGTGCCATCAGTGGACAGGGGGGCTACGAGCAGTACTTC. Amino acids: CAISGQGGYEQYF. This sequence joins TRBV10-3 and TRBJ2-7; 9 positions agree with TRBD1. Germline-derived CDR1 and CDR2 are ENHRY and SYGVKD. CDR3 size: 13 residues. J lost 3 bases, V lost 4 bases, and 1 base had no gene match.

The chain couples TRBV5-6 to TRBJ1-3; TRBD1 might be the D (5 bases). The CDR3 spans 14 residues. V lost 0 bases to trimming and J lost 3 bases, with 7 bases between them. Germline CDR1 reads SGHDT; CDR2 reads YYEEEE. CDR3 amino acids: CASSLDRSGNTIYF. Written as DNA, the CDR3 is TGTGCCAGCAGCTTGGACAGGAGTGGAAACACCATATATTTT.

This chain uses TRBV7-9 with TRBJ2-5, with TRBD2 identical over 10 bases. Per the germline V gene, CDR1 is SEHNR and CDR2 is FQNEAQ (reference sequence). CDR3 length: 15 residues. V trimming: 5 bases; J trimming: 5 bases; junction bases outside the gene matches: 8. For the CDR3, the DNA is TGTGCCAGCAGCGTGACCGGGACTAGCGAGGAGACCCAGTACTTC. Protein product: CASSVTGTSEETQYF.

This chain connects TRBV5-1 to TRBJ1-5; D may be TRBD1 (5 bases). CDR1 is SGHRS, CDR2 YFSETQ, per germline. The ends were cut back, 0 bases at V and 6 bases at J, with 13 bases in the middle. This CDR3 spans 15 amino acids. CDR3 in amino acids: CASSLDGQGGQPQHF. CDR3 sequence (DNA): TGCGCCAGCAGCTTGGATGGGCAGGGTGGTCAGCCCCAGCATTTT.

The CDR3 here is CASRNRDRITDTQYF. The CDR3 DNA reads TGTGCCAGCAGAAACCGGGACAGGATAACAGATACGCAGTATTTT. This sequence joins TRBV6-5 and TRBJ2-3, with 8 bases lining up with TRBD1. The germline CDR1 and CDR2 sequences are MNHEY and SVGAGI. This CDR3 region has 15 residues. V lost 6 bases to trimming and J lost 3 bases; unmatched junction nucleotides: 8.

Note on this clone: A read error may account for a junction end that differs from germline. The chain has TRBV14 and TRBJ2-7, with a possible D match to TRBD2 (5 bases). CDR1 and CDR2 (germline): SGHDN, FVKESK. The CDR3 spans 14 residues. This CDR3 is CASRSGTDSYEQYF. The CDR3 DNA sequence: TGTGCTAGCAGGAGCGGTACCGACTCCTACGAGCAGTACTTC.

J is TRBJ1-5 and V is TRBV10-1; no definite D call. Trimming took off 0 bases at V and 7 bases at J, with 7 bases between the two ends. Germline CDR1 and CDR2: WNHNN and SYGVQD (reference sequence). The CDR3 contains 13 residues. The DNA of the CDR3 is TGCGCCAGCAGTGAGTCGATAGAGCAGCCCCAGCATTTT. Protein sequence: CASSESIEQPQHF.

V gene TRBV3-1 (or the pseudogene TRBV3-2) combines with J gene TRBJ2-1; 9 bases line up with TRBD1. The V gene's germline CDR1 is LGHDT and CDR2 YNNKEL (reference sequence). This CDR3 is built from 14 residues. The trim removed 4 bases at V and 4 bases at J, leaving 2 bases unmatched. CDR3 DNA: TGTGCCAGCAGCCCACAGGGGGCTTACAATGAGCAGTTCTTC. It specifies CASSPQGAYNEQFF.

This chain joins TRBV6-5 and TRBJ1-1; the D gene is possibly TRBD1 (6 bases). This CDR3 comprises 13 residues. The V gene lost 6 bases and the J gene lost 5 bases, with 13 bases spanning the gap. Germline V gives CDR1 MNHEY, CDR2 SVGAGI. CDR3 region: CASRAGDRTEAFF. CDR3 nucleotide sequence: TGTGCCAGCAGGGCAGGGGATCGGACTGAAGCTTTCTTT.

V gene TRBV5-1 combines with J gene TRBJ2-3, with D maybe TRBD2 (5 bases). Germline V lookup: CDR1 SGHRS, CDR2 YFSETQ. The CDR3 extends over 16 amino acids. V was pared by 0 bases and J by 1 base, with 12 bases between. The chain's CDR3 is CASSLGRGTGTDTQYF. In DNA form, the CDR3 reads TGCGCCAGCAGCTTGGGACGGGGAACTGGCACAGATACGCAGTATTTT.

The chain combines TRBV14 with TRBJ2-7, with D tentatively TRBD1 (5 bases). V lost 4 bases to trimming and J lost 2 bases, with 15 bases between them. Germline V CDR1 and CDR2: SGHDN, FVKESK. The CDR3 spans 15 residues. CDR3 coding DNA: TGTGCCAGCAGCCTCCGGTCCACAGGAGCCTACGAGCAGTACTTC. This translates into CASSLRSTGAYEQYF.

This chain connects TRBV14 to TRBJ1-2, with D perhaps matching TRBD1 (5 bases). Between the trimmed V and J ends, which lost 2 bases and 6 bases, there was a span of 10 bases. From germline, CDR1 is SGHDN and CDR2 FVKESK. This CDR3 comprises 13 residues. The CDR3 spells CASSQSGIHGYTF. In nucleotides, the CDR3 is TGTGCCAGCAGCCAATCAGGGATCCATGGCTACACCTTC.

V is TRBV30 and J is TRBJ2-3; 7 nucleotides align to TRBD2. This CDR3 has 14 residues. Germline V lookup: CDR1 GTSNPN, CDR2 SVGIG (reference sequence). Trimming cost V 6 bases and J 5 bases; bases outside gene matches: 11. CDR3 DNA sequence: TGTGCCTGCCGACCCAGCGGCGGGGGAGATACGCAGTATTTT. Encoded protein: CACRPSGGGDTQYF.

The chain combines TRBV5-6 with TRBJ2-5; TRBD2 is a possible D gene (5 bases). The CDR3 runs to 16 residues. Germline values: CDR1 SGHDT, CDR2 YYEEEE. The V and J ends lost 3 bases and 7 bases respectively, with 22 bases between them. CDR3 DNA sequence: TGTGCCAGCAGCTCTTTTTGGGGAGAGCGATACGGGACCCAGTACTTC. It yields the protein CASSSFWGERYGTQYF.

The gene calls are TRBV18 and TRBJ2-3, with D tentatively TRBD1 (6 bases). The germline V gene encodes CDR1 KGHSH and CDR2 LQKENI. The germline V and J ends were trimmed by 3 bases and 2 bases, with 9 bases remaining between them. The CDR3 has 14 residues. CDR3: CASSPQGYTDTQYF. The CDR3 coding sequence is TGTGCCAGCTCACCTCAGGGGTACACAGATACGCAGTATTTT. The full variable domain, rest sourced from reference TRBV18 and TRBJ2-3, is NAGVMQNPRHLVRRRGQEARLRCSPMKGHSHVYWYRQLPEEGLKFMVYLQKENIIDESGMPKERFSAEFPKEGPSILRIQQVVRGDSAAYFCASSPQGYTDTQYFGPGTRLTVL.

The V and J genes are TRBV5-4 and TRBJ2-2; 8 bases match TRBD2. Germline values: CDR1 SGHNT, CDR2 YYREEE (reference sequence). The CDR3 totals 17 residues. J lost 3 bases, V lost 4 bases, and 11 bases had no gene match. DNA of the CDR3: TGTGCCAGCAGCCCCGGGGGGGCCTATCAGGACACCGGGGAGCTGTTTTTT. It is translated as CASSPGGAYQDTGELFF.

V gene TRBV13 combines with J gene TRBJ2-7, with D possibly being TRBD2 (5 bases). The CDR3 runs 14 residues. Between the trimmed V and J ends, which lost 0 bases and 7 bases, there was a span of 13 bases. CDR1 is PRHDT and CDR2 is FYEKMQ in the germline V gene (reference sequence). The CDR3 DNA sequence: TGTGCCAGCAGCTTAGGGGACTTACCCCTTGAGCAGTACTTC. Translated: CASSLGDLPLEQYF.